This T cell receptor beta chain was sequenced for a study of tumor-infiltrating lymphocytes in primary liver carcinoma. From unsorted bulk tissue weighing roughly 17-31 mg, DNA and RNA were co-extracted. Over 80% of the cells were viable tumor cells in every tumor sample. Per the germline V gene, CDR1 is SGHAT and CDR2 is FQNNGV. This CDR3 is 13 amino acids long. With roughly 0.5 ug total RNA as template and a constant-region primer, TCR beta cDNA was made. What produced the TCR beta libraries was three nested multiplex PCR rounds using slightly modified ARM-PCR. A C-beta reverse primer and TRBV1-TRBV30 forward primers served in each of the first two PCR rounds, at 10 cycles apiece. TCRdb ran MiXCR on the multiplex PCR reads and lists one entry per CDR3 protein. The sample holds under 85,000 distinct CDR3 sequences, 72% seen once.

This TCR came from a middle-aged man with primary liver carcinoma and hepatitis B virus infection. Sequences were obtained from liver tumor tissue from sampling region 1. Described subset: tumor region T1, superior pole. This rearrangement joins TRBV11-2 to TRBJ2-7, with no clear D. The CDR3 DNA follows: TGTGTCAGTAGCTTAGAAAGGCACGCCGAGCAGTACTTC. Encoded protein: CVSSLERHAEQYF.